Shown below are 8 T cell receptor beta chains from a single sample sequenced in a study of tumor-infiltrating lymphocytes in primary liver carcinoma. Germline DNA was extracted alongside blood RNA, which was obtained from unsorted whole blood. Making TCR beta cDNA involved around 520 ng total RNA and a constant-region primer. For TCR beta, libraries were produced by three nested multiplex PCR rounds using slightly modified ARM-PCR. The study ran its first two PCR rounds for around 10 cycles each, using TRBV1-TRBV30 forward primers and a C-beta reverse primer. TCRdb reprocessed the multiplex PCR reads with MiXCR, giving one entry per CDR3 protein. The sample yields some 190,000 distinct CDR3 sequences, about 60% seen once. The sample consisted of peripheral blood. The receptors were gathered from a man aged 35 to 55 with primary liver carcinoma and hepatitis B virus infection.

Remarks on this clonotype: This clone may be a read error of a much larger clone one base away. The rearrangement links TRBV4-2 to TRBJ2-1, with D unresolved. CDR1 LGHNA and CDR2 YNFKEQ come from the germline V gene. The CDR3 totals 13 residues. In nucleotides, the CDR3 is TGTACCAGCAGCTTACAGACAAACAATGAGCAGTTCTTC. It encodes CTSSLQTNNEQFF.

In its sample, this clonotype was seen a few times. The chain employs TRBV29-1 and TRBJ1-1; D gene uncertain. Germline CDR1 reads SQVTM; CDR2 reads ANQGSEA. The CDR3 has 12 residues. V shed 3 bases and J shed 0 bases, with 5 bases lying between them. The CDR3 DNA reads as TGCAGCGTTGACTCTGTGAACACTGAAGCTTTCTTT. Amino acid sequence: CSVDSVNTEAFF.

This clonotype was seen a single time. The V and J genes are TRBV11-2 and TRBJ2-2, with 7 bases identical to TRBD2. V shed 7 bases and J 7 bases; nucleotides not matched to a gene: 15. Germline values: CDR1 SGHAT, CDR2 FQNNGV. There are 16 residues in the CDR3. The CDR3 DNA follows: TGTGCCAGCAACTCCAACCGTCGGGAGGCGGACGGGGAGCTGTTTTTT. Translation: CASNSNRREADGELFF.

This rearrangement joins TRBV5-8 to TRBJ2-7, with D maybe TRBD1 (6 bases). The length of the CDR3 is 14 residues. Germline V CDR1 and CDR2: SGHTS, YDEGEE. V was trimmed by 4 bases and J by 0 bases, leaving 11 bases between them. The CDR3 DNA reads TGTGCCAGCAGCACGACAGGAATCTCCTACGAGCAGTACTTC. It translates to CASSTTGISYEQYF.

For this clonotype: This may be a read error, as it is one base from a much larger clone. This chain joins TRBV6-1 and TRBJ2-3; 9 nucleotides align to TRBD2. From germline, CDR1 is MNHNS and CDR2 SASEGT. This CDR3 has 11 amino acids. For the CDR3, the DNA is TGCATTAGCGGGAGACCAGATACGCAGTATTTT. It is translated as CISGRPDTQYF.

A word on this clonotype: Its ends do not fully match the called genes, so a read error is possible. The rearrangement links TRBV4-1 to TRBJ2-7; 7 bases are a match to TRBD1. Germline V gene lookup returns CDR1 MGHRA and CDR2 YSYEKL. The CDR3 is 16 residues long. The CDR3 DNA follows: TGCGCCGGCAGCTCTCCAGGGGGATTTAGCTCCTACGAGCAGTACTTC. The encoded protein is CAGSSPGGFSSYEQYF.

This clonotype showed up just a few times. This chain links TRBV10-3 with TRBJ2-1; TRBD2 matches at 11 bases. The junction had 5 bases not matched to a gene; V was cut back by 4 bases and J by 6 bases. Germline values: CDR1 ENHRY, CDR2 SYGVKD. There are 15 residues in the CDR3. The CDR3 reads CAISAVAGGANEQFF. The CDR3 nucleotides are TGTGCCATCAGTGCGGTAGCGGGGGGGGCCAATGAGCAGTTCTTC.

The CDR3 sequence is CASSLVLADSETQYF. Here the CDR3 DNA reads TGTGCCAGCAGCTTAGTGCTAGCGGATTCAGAGACCCAGTACTTC. This chain joins TRBV11-2 and TRBJ2-5, with TRBD2 identical over 7 bases. The CDR3 is made up of 15 amino acids. Germline values: CDR1 SGHAT, CDR2 FQNNGV. Trimming cost V 1 base and J 4 bases; bases outside gene matches: 6. Full variable domain (remainder filled in from reference TRBV11-2 and TRBJ2-5): EAGVAQSPRYKIIEKRQSVAFWCNPISGHATLYWYQQILGQGPKLLIQFQNNGVVDDSQLPKDRFSAERLKGVDSTLKIQPAKLEDSAVYLCASSLVLADSETQYFGPGTRLLVL.